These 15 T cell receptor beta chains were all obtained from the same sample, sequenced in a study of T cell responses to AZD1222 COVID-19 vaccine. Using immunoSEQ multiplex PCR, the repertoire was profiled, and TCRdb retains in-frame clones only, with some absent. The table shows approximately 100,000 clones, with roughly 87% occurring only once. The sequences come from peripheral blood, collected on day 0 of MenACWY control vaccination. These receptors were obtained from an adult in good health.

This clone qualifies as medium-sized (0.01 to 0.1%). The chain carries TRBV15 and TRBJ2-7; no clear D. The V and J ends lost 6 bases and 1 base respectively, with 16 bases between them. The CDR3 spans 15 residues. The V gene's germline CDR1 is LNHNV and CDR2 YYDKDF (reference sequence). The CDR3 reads CATSITKDPSYEQYF. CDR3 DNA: TGTGCCACCAGTATAACAAAAGACCCATCCTACGAGCAGTACTTC. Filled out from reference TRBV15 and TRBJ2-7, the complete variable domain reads DAMVIQNPRYQVTQFGKPVTLSCSQTLNHNVMYWYQQKSSQAPKLLFHYYDKDFNNEADTPDNFQSRRPNTSFCFLDIRSPGLGDTAMYLCATSITKDPSYEQYFGPGTRLTVT.

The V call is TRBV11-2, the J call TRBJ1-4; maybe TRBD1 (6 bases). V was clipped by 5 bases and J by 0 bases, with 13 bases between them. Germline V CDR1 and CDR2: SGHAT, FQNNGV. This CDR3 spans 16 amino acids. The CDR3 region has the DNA TGTGCCAGCAGCCCTGGGACACGTCCAACTAATGAAAAACTGTTTTTT. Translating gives CASSPGTRPTNEKLFF.

CDR3 DNA sequence: TGTGCCAGCAGCTTGGACCTCGTGGACAGGAGTTACGAGCAGTACTTC. Its protein is CASSLDLVDRSYEQYF. The V and J genes are TRBV5-4 and TRBJ2-7, with 7 nucleotides matching TRBD1. CDR1 and CDR2 from the germline V gene are SGHNT and YYREEE (reference sequence). CDR3 length: 16 residues. Unmatched junction bases numbered 10, after V lost 0 bases and J lost 4 bases.

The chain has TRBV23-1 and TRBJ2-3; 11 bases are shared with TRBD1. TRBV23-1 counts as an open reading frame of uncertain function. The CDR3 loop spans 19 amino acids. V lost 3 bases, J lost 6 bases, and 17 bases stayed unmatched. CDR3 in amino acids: CASSHKLGQGDAVGDTQYF. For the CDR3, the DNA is TGCGCCAGCAGTCATAAGCTGGGACAGGGGGACGCCGTCGGGGATACGCAGTATTTT.

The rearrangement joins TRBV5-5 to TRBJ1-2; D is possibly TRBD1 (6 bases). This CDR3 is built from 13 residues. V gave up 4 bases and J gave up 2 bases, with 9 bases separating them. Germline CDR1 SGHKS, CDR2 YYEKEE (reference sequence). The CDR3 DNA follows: TGTGCCAGCAGCCCGGACAGAAACTATGGCTACACCTTC. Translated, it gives CASSPDRNYGYTF.

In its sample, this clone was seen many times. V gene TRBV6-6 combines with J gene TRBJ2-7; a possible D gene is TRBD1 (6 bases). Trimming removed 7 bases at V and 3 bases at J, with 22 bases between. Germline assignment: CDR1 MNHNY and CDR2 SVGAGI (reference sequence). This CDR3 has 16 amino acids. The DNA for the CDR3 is TGTGCCAGCAAAGATGGACTCGGGACACCACACTACGAGCAGTACTTC. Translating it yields CASKDGLGTPHYEQYF.

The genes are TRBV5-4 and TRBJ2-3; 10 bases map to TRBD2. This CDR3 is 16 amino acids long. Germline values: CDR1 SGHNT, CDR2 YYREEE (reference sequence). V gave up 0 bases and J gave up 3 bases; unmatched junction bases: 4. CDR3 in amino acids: CASSLDLAGETDTQYF. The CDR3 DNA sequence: TGTGCCAGCAGCTTGGATCTAGCGGGAGAGACAGATACGCAGTATTTT.

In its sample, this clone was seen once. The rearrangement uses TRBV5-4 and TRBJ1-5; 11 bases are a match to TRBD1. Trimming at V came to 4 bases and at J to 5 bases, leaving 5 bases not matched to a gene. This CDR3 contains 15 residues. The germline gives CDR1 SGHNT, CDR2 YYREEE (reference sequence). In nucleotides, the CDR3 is TGTGCCAGCAGCCCGGGACAGGGGGGGCATCAGCCCCAGCATTTT. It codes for CASSPGQGGHQPQHF.

CDR3 amino acids: CASSPPGIPRGADTQYF. CDR3 in DNA: TGTGCCAGCTCACCACCGGGAATCCCCCGTGGAGCAGATACGCAGTATTTT. The V call is TRBV18, the J call TRBJ2-3; no clear D gene. The CDR3 is made up of 17 amino acids. Trimming stripped 0 bases from V and 4 bases from J, with 17 bases between. Germline values: CDR1 KGHSH, CDR2 LQKENI.

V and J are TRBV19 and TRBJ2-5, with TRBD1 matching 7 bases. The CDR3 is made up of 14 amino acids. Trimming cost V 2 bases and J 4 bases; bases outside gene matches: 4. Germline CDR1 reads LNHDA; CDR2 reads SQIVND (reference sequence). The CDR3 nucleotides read TGTGCCAGTAGTATATGGGGACAGAGAGAGACCCAGTACTTC. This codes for CASSIWGQRETQYF.

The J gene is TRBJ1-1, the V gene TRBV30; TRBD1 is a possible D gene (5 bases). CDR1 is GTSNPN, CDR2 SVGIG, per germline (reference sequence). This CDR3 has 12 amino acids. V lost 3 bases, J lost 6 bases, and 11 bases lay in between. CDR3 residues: CAWSGGGAEAFF. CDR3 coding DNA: TGTGCCTGGAGCGGGGGAGGAGCTGAAGCTTTCTTT. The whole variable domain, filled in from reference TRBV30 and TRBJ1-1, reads SQTIHQWPATLVQPVGSPLSLECTVEGTSNPNLYWYRQAAGRGLQLLFYSVGIGQISSEVPQNLSASRPQDRQFILSSKKLLLSDSGFYLCAWSGGGAEAFFGQGTRLTVV.

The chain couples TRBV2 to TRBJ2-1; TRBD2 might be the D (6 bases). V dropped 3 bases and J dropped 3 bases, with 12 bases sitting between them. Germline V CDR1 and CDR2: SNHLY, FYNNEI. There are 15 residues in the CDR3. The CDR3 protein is CASSDPGEGYNEQFF. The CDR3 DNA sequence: TGTGCCAGCAGTGACCCGGGAGAGGGCTACAATGAGCAGTTCTTC.

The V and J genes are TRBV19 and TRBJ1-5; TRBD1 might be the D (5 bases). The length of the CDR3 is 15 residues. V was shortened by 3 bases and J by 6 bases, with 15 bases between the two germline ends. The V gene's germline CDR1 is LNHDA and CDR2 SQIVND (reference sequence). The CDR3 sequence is CASSMEAREIQPQHF. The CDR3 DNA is TGTGCCAGTAGTATGGAAGCCAGGGAAATTCAGCCCCAGCATTTT.

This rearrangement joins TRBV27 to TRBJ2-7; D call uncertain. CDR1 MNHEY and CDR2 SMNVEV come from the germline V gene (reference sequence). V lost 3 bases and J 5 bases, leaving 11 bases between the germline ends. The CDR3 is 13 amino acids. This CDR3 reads CASSFSGYDEQYF. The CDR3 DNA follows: TGTGCCAGCAGTTTCTCTGGGTATGACGAGCAGTACTTC.

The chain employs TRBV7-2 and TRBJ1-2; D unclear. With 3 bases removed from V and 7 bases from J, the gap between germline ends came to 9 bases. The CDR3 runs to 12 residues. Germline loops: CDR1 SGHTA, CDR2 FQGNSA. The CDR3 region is CASSLVRAGYTF. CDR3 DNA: TGTGCCAGCAGCTTGGTACGGGCTGGCTACACCTTC.